Following are 9 T cell receptor beta chains from one sample sequenced in a study of graft-versus-host responses after intestinal transplantation. These receptors are not linked to any known antigen. Data came from immunoSEQ multiplex PCR; TCRdb stores just in-frame clones and leaves some out. The table includes 90,000 to 130,000 clones, 90% to 95% detected once. Source: unstimulated CD8+ T cells sorted from spleen or lymph node cells, taken before intestinal transplant. The source is a human donor who received an intestinal transplant.

V is TRBV2 and J is TRBJ1-2, with TRBD1 as a possible D gene (5 bases). The CDR3 contains 15 residues. The V gene lost 0 bases and the J gene lost 3 bases, with 11 bases spanning the gap. Germline V lookup: CDR1 SNHLY, CDR2 FYNNEI. The CDR3 here is CASSEAIGGYYGYTF. Written as DNA, the CDR3 is TGTGCCAGCAGTGAAGCGATTGGGGGATACTATGGCTACACCTTC.

J is TRBJ2-7 and V is TRBV25-1; D perhaps matches TRBD1 (7 bases). In germline, CDR1 is MGHDK, CDR2 SYGVNS. This CDR3 spans 11 amino acids. Trimming shortened V by 8 bases and J by 9 bases, and 14 bases separated the two germline ends. The CDR3 DNA reads as TGTGCCAGCTCCGCAGGGGGAGGGCAGTACTTC. It yields the protein CASSAGGGQYF.

V is TRBV6-5 and J is TRBJ1-2; tentative D call: TRBD1 (5 bases). Trimming removed 2 bases at V and 4 bases at J, with 14 bases between. The CDR3 has 15 residues. Germline V gene data show CDR1 as MNHEY and CDR2 as SVGAGI. CDR3 protein: CASSYGQGAIYGYTF. CDR3 DNA: TGTGCCAGCAGTTACGGCCAGGGTGCAATCTATGGCTACACCTTC.

The chain has TRBV6-1 and TRBJ1-5; D is undetermined. Germline V gene lookup returns CDR1 MNHNS and CDR2 SASEGT. This CDR3 contains 14 residues. The germline V and J ends were trimmed by 4 bases and 0 bases, with 7 bases remaining between them. CDR3 loop: CASSGQYSNQPQHF. CDR3 DNA sequence: TGTGCCAGCAGTGGCCAATATAGCAATCAGCCCCAGCATTTT.

The J gene is TRBJ2-7, the V gene TRBV7-3; 7 positions agree with TRBD2. CDR1 and CDR2 (germline): SGHTA, FQGTGA. Trimming at V came to 2 bases and at J to 7 bases, leaving 8 bases not matched to a gene. This CDR3 has 14 amino acids. CDR3 loop: CASSLGGGLEEQYF. CDR3 bases: TGTGCCAGCAGCTTAGGGGGGGGACTGGAGGAGCAGTACTTC.

J is TRBJ2-7 and V is TRBV5-4, with a tentative D call TRBD1 (6 bases). Germline CDR1 reads SGHNT; CDR2 reads YYREEE (reference sequence). The CDR3 covers 13 residues. Between the trimmed V and J ends, which lost 4 bases and 2 bases, there was a span of 10 bases. The CDR3 reads CASSPGDTYEQYF. CDR3 nucleotide sequence: TGTGCCAGCAGCCCAGGGGATACCTACGAGCAGTACTTC. Using reference TRBV5-4 and TRBJ2-7 for the parts outside the CDR3, the full variable domain is ETGVTQSPTHLIKTRGQQVTLRCSSQSGHNTVSWYQQALGQGPQFIFQYYREEENGRGNFPPRFSGLQFPNYSSELNVNALELDDSALYLCASSPGDTYEQYFGPGTRLTVT.

This clone was recorded only once. The chain couples TRBV28 to TRBJ2-7, with 8 bases lining up with TRBD2. Germline CDR1 reads MDHEN; CDR2 reads SYDVKM. V gave up 3 bases and J gave up 1 base; unmatched junction bases: 5. The CDR3 is 15 residues long. The chain's CDR3 is CASSFGASGSYEQYF. The CDR3 DNA follows: TGTGCCAGCAGTTTTGGGGCTAGCGGGTCCTACGAGCAGTACTTC.

CDR3 sequence: CASSPGQGIYNEQFF. The CDR3 DNA sequence: TGTGCCAGCTCGCCGGGACAGGGTATTTACAATGAGCAGTTCTTC. The rearrangement joins TRBV18 to TRBJ2-1; 9 bases fit TRBD1. CDR1 is KGHSH and CDR2 is LQKENI in the germline V gene. The CDR3 consists of 15 residues. Germline trimming cut 6 bases from V and 4 bases from J; bases unmatched to any gene: 7.

This chain connects TRBV27 to TRBJ2-3; D is perhaps TRBD1 (6 bases). The germline CDR1 and CDR2 sequences are MNHEY and SMNVEV (reference sequence). The CDR3 contains 15 residues. V lost 6 bases to trimming and J lost 0 bases, with 13 bases between them. The CDR3 bases are TGTGCCAGCAGAGAACAGGGTGGCAGCACAGATACGCAGTATTTT. Amino acids: CASREQGGSTDTQYF.